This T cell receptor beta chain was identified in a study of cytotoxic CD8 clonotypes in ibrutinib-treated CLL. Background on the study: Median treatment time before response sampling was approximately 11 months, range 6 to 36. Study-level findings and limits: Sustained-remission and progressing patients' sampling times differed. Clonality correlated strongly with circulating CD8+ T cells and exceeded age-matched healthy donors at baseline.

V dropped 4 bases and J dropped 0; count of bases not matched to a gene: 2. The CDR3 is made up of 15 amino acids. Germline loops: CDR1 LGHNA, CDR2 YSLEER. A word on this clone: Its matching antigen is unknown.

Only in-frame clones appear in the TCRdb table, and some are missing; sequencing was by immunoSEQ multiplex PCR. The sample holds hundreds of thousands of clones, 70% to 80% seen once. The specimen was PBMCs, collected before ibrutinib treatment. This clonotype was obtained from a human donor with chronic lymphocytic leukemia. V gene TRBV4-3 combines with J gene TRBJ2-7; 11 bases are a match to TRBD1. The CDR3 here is CASSRTGGGSYEQYF. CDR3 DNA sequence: TGCGCCAGCAGCCGGACAGGGGGCGGCTCCTACGAGCAGTACTTC.